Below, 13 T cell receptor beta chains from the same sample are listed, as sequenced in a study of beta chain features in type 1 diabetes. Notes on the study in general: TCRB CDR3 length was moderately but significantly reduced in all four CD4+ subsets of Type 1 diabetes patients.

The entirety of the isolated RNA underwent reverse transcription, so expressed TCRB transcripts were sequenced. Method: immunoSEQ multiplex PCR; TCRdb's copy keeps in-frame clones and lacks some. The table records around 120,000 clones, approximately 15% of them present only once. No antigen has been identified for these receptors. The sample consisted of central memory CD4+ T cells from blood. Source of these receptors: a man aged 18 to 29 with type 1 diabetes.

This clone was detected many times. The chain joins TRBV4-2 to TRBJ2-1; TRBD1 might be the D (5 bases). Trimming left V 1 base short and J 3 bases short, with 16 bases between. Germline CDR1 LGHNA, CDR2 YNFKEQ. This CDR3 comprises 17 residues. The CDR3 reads CASSQVGSQGDYNEQFF. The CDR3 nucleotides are TGTGCCAGCAGCCAAGTGGGTAGTCAGGGTGACTACAATGAGCAGTTCTTC.

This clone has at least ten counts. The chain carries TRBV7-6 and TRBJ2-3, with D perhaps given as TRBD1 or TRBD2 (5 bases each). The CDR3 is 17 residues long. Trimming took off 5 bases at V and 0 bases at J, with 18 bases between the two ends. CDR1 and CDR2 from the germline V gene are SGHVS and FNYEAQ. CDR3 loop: CASSLDPGTISTDTQYF. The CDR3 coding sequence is TGTGCCAGCAGCCTAGACCCCGGGACCATTAGCACAGATACGCAGTATTTT.

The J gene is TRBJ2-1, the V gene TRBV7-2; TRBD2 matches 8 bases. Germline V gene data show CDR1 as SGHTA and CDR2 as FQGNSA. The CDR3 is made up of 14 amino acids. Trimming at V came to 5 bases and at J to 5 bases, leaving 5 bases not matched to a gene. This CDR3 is CASSTSGGDNEQFF. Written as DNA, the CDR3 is TGTGCCAGCAGCACTAGCGGTGGGGACAATGAGCAGTTCTTC.

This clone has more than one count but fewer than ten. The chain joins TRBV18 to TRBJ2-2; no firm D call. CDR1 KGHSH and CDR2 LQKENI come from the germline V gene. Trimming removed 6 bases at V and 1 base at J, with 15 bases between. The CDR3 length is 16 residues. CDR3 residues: CASSLADILNTGELFF. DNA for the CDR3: TGTGCCAGCTCCTTGGCTGATATTCTGAACACCGGGGAGCTGTTTTTT.

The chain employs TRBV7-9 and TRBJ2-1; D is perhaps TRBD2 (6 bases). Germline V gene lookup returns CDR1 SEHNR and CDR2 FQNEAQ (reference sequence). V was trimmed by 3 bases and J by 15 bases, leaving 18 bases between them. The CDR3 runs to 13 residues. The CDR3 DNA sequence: TGTGCCAGCAGCTTCGGCGGGAACCTCTATGGGTTCTTC. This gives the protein CASSFGGNLYGFF.

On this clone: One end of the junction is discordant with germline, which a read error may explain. The CDR3 protein is CASSPRGRGEETQYF. The DNA for the CDR3 is TGTGCCAGCAGCCCGAGGGGCAGGGGAGAAGAGACCCAGTACTTC. The chain combines TRBV4-1 with TRBJ2-5; the D gene is possibly TRBD1 (6 bases). Germline V lookup: CDR1 MGHRA, CDR2 YSYEKL. The CDR3 has 15 residues.

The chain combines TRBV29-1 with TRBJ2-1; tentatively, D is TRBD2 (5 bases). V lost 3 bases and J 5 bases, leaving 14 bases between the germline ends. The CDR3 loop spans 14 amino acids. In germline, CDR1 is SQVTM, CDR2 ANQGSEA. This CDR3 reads CSVEGRGIHNEQFF. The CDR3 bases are TGCAGCGTTGAGGGTCGGGGTATACACAATGAGCAGTTCTTC.

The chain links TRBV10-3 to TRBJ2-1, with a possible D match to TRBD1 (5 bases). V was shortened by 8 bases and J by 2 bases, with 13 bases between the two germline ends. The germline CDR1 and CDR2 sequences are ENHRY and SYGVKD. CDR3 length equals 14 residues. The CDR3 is CAIGSGFTYNEQFF. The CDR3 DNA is TGTGCCATCGGATCAGGGTTCACCTACAATGAGCAGTTCTTC.

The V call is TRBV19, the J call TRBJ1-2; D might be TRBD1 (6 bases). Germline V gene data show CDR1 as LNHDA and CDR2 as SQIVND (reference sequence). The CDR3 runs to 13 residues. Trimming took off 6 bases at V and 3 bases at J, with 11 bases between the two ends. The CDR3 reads CASSRQADYGYTF. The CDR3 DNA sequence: TGTGCCAGTAGCCGACAGGCGGACTATGGCTACACCTTC.

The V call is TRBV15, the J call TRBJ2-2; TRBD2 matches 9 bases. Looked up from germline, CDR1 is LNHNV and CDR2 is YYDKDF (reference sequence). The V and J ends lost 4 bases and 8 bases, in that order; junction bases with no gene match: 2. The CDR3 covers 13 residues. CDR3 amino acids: CATSNLAGGELFF. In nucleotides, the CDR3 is TGTGCCACCAGCAACCTAGCGGGAGGGGAGCTGTTTTTT.

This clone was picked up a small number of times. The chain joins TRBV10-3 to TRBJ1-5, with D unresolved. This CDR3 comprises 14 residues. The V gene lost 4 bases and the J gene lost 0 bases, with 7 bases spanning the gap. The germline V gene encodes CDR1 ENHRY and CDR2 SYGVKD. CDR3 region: CAISGPSSNQPQHF. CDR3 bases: TGTGCCATCAGTGGACCAAGTAGCAATCAGCCCCAGCATTTT.

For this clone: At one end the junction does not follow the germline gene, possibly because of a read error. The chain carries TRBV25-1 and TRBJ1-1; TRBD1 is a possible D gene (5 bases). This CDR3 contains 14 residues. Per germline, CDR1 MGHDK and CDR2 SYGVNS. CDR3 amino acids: CASSETGTPVGRIF. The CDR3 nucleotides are TGTGCCAGCAGTGAAACCGGGACCCCCGTTGGTCGGATCTTT.

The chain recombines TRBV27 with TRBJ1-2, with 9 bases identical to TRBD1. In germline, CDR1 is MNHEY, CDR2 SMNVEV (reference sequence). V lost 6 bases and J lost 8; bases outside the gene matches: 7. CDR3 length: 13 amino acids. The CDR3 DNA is TGTGCCAGCAGGGACGGGACAGGGCAAGGCTACACCTTC. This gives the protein CASRDGTGQGYTF.